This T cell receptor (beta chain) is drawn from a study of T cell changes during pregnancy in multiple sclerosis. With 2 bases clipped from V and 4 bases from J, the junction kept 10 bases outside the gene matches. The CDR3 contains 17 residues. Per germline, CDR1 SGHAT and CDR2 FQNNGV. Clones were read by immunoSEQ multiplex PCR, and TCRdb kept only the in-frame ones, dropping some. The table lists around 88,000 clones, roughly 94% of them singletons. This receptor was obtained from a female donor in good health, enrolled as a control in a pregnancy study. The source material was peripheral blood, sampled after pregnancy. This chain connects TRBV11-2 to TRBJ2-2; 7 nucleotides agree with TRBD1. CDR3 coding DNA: TGTGCCAGCAGCTTACCTCAGGGGGTTCGACCCACCGGGGAGCTGTTTTTT. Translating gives CASSLPQGVRPTGELFF.